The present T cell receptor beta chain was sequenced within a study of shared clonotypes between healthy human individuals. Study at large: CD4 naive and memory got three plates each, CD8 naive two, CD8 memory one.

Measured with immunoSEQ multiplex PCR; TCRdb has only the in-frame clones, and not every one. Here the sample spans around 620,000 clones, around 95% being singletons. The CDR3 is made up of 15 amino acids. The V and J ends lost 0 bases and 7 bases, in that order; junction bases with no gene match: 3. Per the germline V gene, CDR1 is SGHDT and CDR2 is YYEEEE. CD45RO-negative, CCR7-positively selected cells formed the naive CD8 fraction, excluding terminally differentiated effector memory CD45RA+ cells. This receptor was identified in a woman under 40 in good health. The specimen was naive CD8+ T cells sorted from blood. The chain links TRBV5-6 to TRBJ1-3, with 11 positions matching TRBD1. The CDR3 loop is CASSLEGTGGNTIYF. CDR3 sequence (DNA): TGTGCCAGCAGCTTGGAGGGGACAGGGGGGAACACCATATATTTT.